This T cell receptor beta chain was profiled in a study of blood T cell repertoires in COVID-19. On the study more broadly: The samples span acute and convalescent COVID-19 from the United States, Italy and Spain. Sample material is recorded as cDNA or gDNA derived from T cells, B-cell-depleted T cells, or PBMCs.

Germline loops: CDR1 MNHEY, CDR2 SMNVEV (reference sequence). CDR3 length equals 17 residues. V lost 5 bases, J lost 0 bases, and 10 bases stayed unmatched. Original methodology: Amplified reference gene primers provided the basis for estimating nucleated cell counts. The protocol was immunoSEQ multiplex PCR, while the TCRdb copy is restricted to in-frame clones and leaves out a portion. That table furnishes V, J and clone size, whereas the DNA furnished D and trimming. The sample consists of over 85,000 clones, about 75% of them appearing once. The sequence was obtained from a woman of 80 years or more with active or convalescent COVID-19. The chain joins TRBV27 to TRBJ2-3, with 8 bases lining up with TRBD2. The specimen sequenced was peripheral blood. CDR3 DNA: TGTGCCAGCAGTATACAAGCGGGGGCTGCAAGCACAGATACGCAGTATTTT. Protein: CASSIQAGAASTDTQYF.